This passage covers 2 T cell receptor beta chains from one sample sequenced in a study of beta chain features in type 1 diabetes. No antigens are known for them. Study-wide results and caveats: Significant though moderate, a shortening of TCRB CDR3s appeared in all four CD4+ subsets of Type 1 diabetes patients.

TCRB transcripts that were expressed got sequenced, as all of the isolated RNA had been reverse transcribed. Sequencing used immunoSEQ multiplex PCR; TCRdb keeps in-frame clones, though not all of them. This sample yields about 400,000 clones, of which around 12% are seen a single time; 0.0095% to 0.012% belongs to the top ten. Sequenced material: naive CD4+ T cells from blood. The origin of the receptors is a woman aged 18-35 years with type 1 diabetes.

This clone has more than one count but fewer than ten. The chain joins TRBV7-2 to TRBJ2-7, with 7 bases that match TRBD1. In germline, CDR1 is SGHTA, CDR2 FQGNSA. V trimming: 4 bases; J trimming: 0 bases; junction bases outside the gene matches: 6. The CDR3 spans 15 residues. The CDR3 coding sequence is TGTGCCAGCAGCTCCGGACAGGCCCTCTCCTACGAGCAGTACTTC. The encoded protein is CASSSGQALSYEQYF.

Only a few counts were recorded for this clone. Other nucleotide sequences in the sample specify the same CDR3. The V and J genes are TRBV18 and TRBJ1-1; D unresolved. CDR1 and CDR2 (germline): KGHSH, LQKENI. The V and J ends lost 6 bases and 2 bases respectively, with 4 bases between them. CDR3 length: 11 amino acids. The CDR3: CASSLNTEAFF. CDR3 in DNA: TGTGCCAGCTCCCTAAACACTGAAGCTTTCTTT. The variable domain in full, with the rest retrieved from reference TRBV18 and TRBJ1-1, is NAGVMQNPRHLVRRRGQEARLRCSPMKGHSHVYWYRQLPEEGLKFMVYLQKENIIDESGMPKERFSAEFPKEGPSILRIQQVVRGDSAAYFCASSLNTEAFFGQGTRLTVV.